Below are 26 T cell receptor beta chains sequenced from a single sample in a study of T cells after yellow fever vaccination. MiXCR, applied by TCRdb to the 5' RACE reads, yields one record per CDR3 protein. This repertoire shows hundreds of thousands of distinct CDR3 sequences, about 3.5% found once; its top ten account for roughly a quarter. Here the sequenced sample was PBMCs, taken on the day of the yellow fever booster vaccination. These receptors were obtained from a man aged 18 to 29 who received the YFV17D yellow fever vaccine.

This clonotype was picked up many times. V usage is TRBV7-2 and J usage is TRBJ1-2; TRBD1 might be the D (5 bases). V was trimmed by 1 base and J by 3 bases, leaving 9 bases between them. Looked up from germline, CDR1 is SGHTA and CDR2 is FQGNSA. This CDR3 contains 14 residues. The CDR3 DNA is TGTGCCAGCAGCTTAGTGGTGACAGACTATGGCTACACCTTC. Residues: CASSLVVTDYGYTF.

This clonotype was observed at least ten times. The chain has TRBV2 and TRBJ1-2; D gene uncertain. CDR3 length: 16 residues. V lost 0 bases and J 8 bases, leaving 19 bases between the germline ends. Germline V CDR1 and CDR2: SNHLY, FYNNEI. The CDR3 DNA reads TGTGCCAGCAGTGAAGCGCTTTCTTGGAGGGAGTGGGGCTACACCTTC. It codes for CASSEALSWREWGYTF.

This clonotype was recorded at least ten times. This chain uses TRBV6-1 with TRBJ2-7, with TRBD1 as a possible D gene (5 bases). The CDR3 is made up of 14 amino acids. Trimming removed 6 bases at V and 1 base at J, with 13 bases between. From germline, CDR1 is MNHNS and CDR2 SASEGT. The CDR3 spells CASSRRAWSYEQYV. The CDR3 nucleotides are TGTGCCAGCAGCCGCAGGGCATGGTCCTACGAGCAGTACGTC.

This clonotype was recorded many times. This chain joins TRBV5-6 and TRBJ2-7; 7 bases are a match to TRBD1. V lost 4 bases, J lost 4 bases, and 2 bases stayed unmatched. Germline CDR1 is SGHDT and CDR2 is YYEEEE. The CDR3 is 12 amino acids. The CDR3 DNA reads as TGTGCCAGCAGCCAGACAGGGTACGAGCAGTACGTC. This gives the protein CASSQTGYEQYV.

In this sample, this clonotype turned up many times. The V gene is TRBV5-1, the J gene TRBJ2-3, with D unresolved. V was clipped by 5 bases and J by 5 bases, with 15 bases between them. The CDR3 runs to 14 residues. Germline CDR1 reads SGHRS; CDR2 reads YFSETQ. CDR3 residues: CASSGDSRRDTQYF. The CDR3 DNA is TGCGCCAGCAGTGGAGATTCTCGGAGAGATACGCAGTATTTT.

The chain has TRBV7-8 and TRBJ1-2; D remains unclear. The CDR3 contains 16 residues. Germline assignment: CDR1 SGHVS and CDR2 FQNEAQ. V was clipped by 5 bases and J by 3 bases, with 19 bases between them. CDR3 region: CASSATTPGSHYGYTF. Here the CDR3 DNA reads TGTGCCAGCAGCGCCACGACCCCCGGCAGCCACTATGGCTACACCTTC.

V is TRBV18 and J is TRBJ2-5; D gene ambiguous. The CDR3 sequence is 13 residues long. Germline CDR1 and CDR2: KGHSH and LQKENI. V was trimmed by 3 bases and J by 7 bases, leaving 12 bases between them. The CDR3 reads CASSPVPRGTQYF. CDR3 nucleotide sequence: TGTGCCAGCTCACCGGTTCCTCGTGGGACCCAGTACTTC.

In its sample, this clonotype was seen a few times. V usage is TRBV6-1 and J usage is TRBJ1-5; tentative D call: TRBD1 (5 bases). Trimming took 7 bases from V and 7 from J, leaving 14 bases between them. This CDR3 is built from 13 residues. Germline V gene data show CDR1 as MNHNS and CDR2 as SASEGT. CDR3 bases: TGTGCCAGCAAGAATCAGGGCTTACAGCCCCAGCATTTT. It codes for CASKNQGLQPQHF.

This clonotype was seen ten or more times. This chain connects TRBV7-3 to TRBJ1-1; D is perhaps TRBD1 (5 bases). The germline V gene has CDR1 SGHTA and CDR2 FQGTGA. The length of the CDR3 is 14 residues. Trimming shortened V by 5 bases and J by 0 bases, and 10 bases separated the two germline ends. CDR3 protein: CASSPGTLNTEAFF. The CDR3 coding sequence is TGTGCCAGCAGCCCCGGGACTTTGAACACTGAAGCTTTCTTT.

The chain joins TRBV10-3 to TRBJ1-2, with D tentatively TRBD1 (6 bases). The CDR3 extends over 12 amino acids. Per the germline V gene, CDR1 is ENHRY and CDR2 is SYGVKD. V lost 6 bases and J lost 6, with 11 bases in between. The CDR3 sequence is CAIRQGSHGYTF. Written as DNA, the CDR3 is TGTGCCATCAGACAGGGCAGCCATGGCTACACCTTC.

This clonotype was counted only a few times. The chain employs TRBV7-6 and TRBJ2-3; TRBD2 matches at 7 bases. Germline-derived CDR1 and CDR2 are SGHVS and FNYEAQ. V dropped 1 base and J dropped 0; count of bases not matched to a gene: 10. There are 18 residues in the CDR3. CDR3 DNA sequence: TGTGCCAGCAGCTTAGGGTCATCCAGCGGGGCTAGCACAGATACGCAGTATTTT. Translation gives CASSLGSSSGASTDTQYF.

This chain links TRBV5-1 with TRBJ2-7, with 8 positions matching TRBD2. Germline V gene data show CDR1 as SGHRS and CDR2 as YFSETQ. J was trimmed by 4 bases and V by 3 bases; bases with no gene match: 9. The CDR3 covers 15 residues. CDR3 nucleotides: TGCGCCAGCAGCTCGCCGGGGTCGGGGGGGTACGAGCAGTACTTC. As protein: CASSSPGSGGYEQYF.

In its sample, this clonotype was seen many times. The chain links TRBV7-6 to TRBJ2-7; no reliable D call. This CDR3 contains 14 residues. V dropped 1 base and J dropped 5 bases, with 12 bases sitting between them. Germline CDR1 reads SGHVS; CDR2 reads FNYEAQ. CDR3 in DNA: TGTGCCAGCAGCTTAGTAGGTACGAGAAACGAGCAGTACTTC. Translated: CASSLVGTRNEQYF. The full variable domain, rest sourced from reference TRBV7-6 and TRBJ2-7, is GAGVSQSPRYKVTKRGQDVALRCDPISGHVSLYWYRQALGQGPEFLTYFNYEAQQDKSGLPNDRFSAERPEGSISTLTIQRTEQRDSAMYRCASSLVGTRNEQYFGPGTRLTVT.

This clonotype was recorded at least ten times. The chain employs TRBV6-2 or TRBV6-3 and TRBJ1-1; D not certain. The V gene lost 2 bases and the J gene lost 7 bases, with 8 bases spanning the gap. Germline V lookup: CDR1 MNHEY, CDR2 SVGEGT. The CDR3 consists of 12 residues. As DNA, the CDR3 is TGTGCCAGCAGTTACAACGTTGGTGAAGCTTTCTTT. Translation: CASSYNVGEAFF.

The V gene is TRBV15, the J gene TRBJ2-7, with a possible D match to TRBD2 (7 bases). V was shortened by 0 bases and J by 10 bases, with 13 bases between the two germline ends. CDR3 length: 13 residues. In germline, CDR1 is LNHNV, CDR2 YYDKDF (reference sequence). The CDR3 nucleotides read TGTGCCACCAGCAGAGATAGGGGGGGGGACCAGTACTTC. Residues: CATSRDRGGDQYF.

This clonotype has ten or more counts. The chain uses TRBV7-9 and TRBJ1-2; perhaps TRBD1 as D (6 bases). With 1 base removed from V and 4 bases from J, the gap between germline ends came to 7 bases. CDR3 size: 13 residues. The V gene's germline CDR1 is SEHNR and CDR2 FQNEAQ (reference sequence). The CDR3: CASSLGQVYGYTF. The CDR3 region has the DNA TGTGCCAGCAGCTTAGGACAGGTCTATGGCTACACCTTC.

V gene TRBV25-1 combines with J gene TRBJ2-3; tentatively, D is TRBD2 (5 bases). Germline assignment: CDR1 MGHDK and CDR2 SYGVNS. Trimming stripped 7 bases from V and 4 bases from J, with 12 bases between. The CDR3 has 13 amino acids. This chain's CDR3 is CASMAGSSDTQYF. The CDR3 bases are TGTGCCAGCATGGCGGGTTCCTCAGATACGCAGTATTTT.

In DNA form, the CDR3 reads TGTGCCAGCAGCTCCCGGGACAGGGGCCGCCAAGAACTGTTTTTT. Translating it yields CASSSRDRGRQELFF. The chain is built from TRBV5-4 and TRBJ1-4; TRBD1 matches 10 bases. This CDR3 has 15 residues. The germline CDR1 and CDR2 sequences are SGHNT and YYREEE (reference sequence). V gave up 3 bases and J gave up 12 bases; unmatched junction bases: 11.

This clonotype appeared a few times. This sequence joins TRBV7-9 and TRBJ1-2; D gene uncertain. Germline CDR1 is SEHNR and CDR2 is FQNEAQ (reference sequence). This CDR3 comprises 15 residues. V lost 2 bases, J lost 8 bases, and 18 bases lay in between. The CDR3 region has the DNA TGTGCCAGCAGCTTATTTGGTGGCACAACGGAGGGCTACACCTTC. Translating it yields CASSLFGGTTEGYTF. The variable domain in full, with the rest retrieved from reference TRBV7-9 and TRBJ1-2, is DTGVSQNPRHKITKRGQNVTFRCDPISEHNRLYWYRQTLGQGPEFLTYFQNEAQLEKSRLLSDRFSAERPKGSFSTLEIQRTEQGDSAMYLCASSLFGGTTEGYTFGSGTRLTVV.

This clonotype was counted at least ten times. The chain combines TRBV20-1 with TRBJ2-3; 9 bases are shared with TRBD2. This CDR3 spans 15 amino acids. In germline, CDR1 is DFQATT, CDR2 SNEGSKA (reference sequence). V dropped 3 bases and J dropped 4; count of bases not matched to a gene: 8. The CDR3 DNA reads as TGCAGTGCTAGTACGGGACTAGCTCACGCAGATACGCAGTATTTT. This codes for CSASTGLAHADTQYF.

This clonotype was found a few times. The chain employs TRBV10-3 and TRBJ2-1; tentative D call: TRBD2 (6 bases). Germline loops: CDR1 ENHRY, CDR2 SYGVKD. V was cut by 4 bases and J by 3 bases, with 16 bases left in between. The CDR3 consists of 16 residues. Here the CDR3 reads CAISGTGVVYYNEQFF. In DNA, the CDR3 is TGTGCCATCAGTGGGACGGGGGTGGTTTACTACAATGAGCAGTTCTTC.

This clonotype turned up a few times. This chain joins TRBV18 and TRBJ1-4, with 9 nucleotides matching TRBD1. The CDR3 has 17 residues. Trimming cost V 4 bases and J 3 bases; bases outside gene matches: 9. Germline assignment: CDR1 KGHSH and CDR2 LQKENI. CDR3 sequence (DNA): TGTGCCAGCTCACGGGCCGGGACAGGGTCGTCTAATGAAAAACTGTTTTTT. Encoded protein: CASSRAGTGSSNEKLFF.

The CDR3 protein is CASSPGRQSGYTF. Written as DNA, the CDR3 is TGTGCCAGCAGCCCCGGGCGACAATCTGGCTACACCTTC. J is TRBJ1-2 and V is TRBV11-2; unclear D gene. The CDR3 has 13 amino acids. V dropped 5 bases and J dropped 7 bases, with 14 bases sitting between them. Germline loops: CDR1 SGHAT, CDR2 FQNNGV.

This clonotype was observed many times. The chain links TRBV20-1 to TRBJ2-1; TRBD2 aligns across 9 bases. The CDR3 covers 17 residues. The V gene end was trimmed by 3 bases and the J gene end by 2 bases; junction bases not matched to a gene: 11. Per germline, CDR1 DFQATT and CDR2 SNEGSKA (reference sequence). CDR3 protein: CSASRPGLAGAYNEQFF. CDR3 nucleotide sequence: TGCAGTGCTAGCCGGCCGGGACTAGCTGGGGCCTACAATGAGCAGTTCTTC.

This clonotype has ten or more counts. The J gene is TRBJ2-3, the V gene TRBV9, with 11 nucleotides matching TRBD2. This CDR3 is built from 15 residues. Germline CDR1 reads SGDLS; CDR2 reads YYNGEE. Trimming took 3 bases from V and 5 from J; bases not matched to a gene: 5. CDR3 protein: CASSDSGGAGDTQYF. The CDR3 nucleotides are TGTGCCAGCAGCGATAGCGGGGGGGCGGGAGATACGCAGTATTTT.

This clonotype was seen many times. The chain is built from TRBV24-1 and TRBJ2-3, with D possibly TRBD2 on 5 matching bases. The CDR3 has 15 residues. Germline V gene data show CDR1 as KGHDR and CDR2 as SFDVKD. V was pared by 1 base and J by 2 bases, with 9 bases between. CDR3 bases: TGTGCCACCAGTGATTTCACCGGGGACACAGATACGCAGTATTTT. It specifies CATSDFTGDTDTQYF.